This TCR beta chain derives from a study of CD8 T cells in Susac syndrome. Study-wide background: When their blood was taken, patients with Susac syndrome were therapy-naive, taking corticosteroids, or taking intravenous immunoglobulin alone.

The authors reverse transcribed about 0.5 to 1 ug RNA with random hexamers. The method of amplification for TCR beta CDR3 was immunoSEQ multiplex PCR, covering 54 Vbeta and 13 Jbeta. TCRdb recomputed calls from the immunoSEQ multiplex PCR reads with MiXCR, one row per CDR3 protein. The sample has about 180,000 distinct CDR3 sequences, over 90% seen once. CDR3 size: 15 residues. Trimming pared 1 base from V and 4 bases from J, leaving 14 bases between. CDR1 and CDR2 (germline): SGHRS, YFSETQ. Material for sequencing was CD4+ T cells from PBMCs. This chain uses TRBV5-1 with TRBJ1-1; the D is unclear. The source is a human donor with Susac syndrome. CDR3 amino acids: CASSLTAGGSTEAFF. The CDR3 DNA reads as TGCGCCAGCAGCTTGACGGCAGGCGGGAGCACTGAAGCTTTCTTT.